These T cell receptor beta chains were read from a single sample in a study of shared clonotypes between healthy human individuals. The table came from immunoSEQ multiplex PCR; TCRdb's copy has only in-frame clones and leaves some out. The table has some 2.3 million clones, just over 90% seen once. Sequencing was done on a sample of naive CD4+ T cells from PBMCs. The receptor set was obtained from a man younger than 35 in good health. Some clones in this sample may be carry-over from other donors' samples. CDR3s include the opening cysteine and the closing phenylalanine or tryptophan. Rows may omit the clone size; those that give it use once, few, many or a size class.

V,size,J,CDR3
TRBV13,-,TRBJ2-2,CASSFFRGSSYTGELFF
TRBV11-2,once,TRBJ2-1,CASSLESSSYNEQFF
TRBV2,-,TRBJ1-5,CASSGRGSNQPQHF
TRBV2,-,TRBJ2-4,CASSDLGGRGKNIQYF
TRBV5-6,-,TRBJ2-2,CASSLSREYTGELFF
TRBV7-2,few,TRBJ1-2,CASSPGQLYGYTF
TRBV20-1,few,TRBJ1-1,CSARNWPEAFF
TRBV5-1,-,TRBJ2-5,CASSLGAQETQYF
TRBV9,-,TRBJ1-1,CASSPRTAGTEAFF
TRBV6-5,-,TRBJ1-1,CASSYSRTVDTEAFF
TRBV7-9,-,TRBJ2-3,CASGRVGADTQYF
TRBV29-1,-,TRBJ2-5,CSAGTRLWGETQYF
TRBV9,-,TRBJ2-5,CASSVGGGTGETQYF
TRBV28,-,TRBJ1-5,CASSLFSYQPQHF
TRBV29-1,-,TRBJ1-2,CSVIRDSYGYTF
TRBV28,-,TRBJ2-2,CASSQAGLNTGELFF
TRBV29-1,-,TRBJ1-2,CSVVPLLRRTHGYTF
TRBV19,-,TRBJ2-1,CASSMNSHLGNEQFF
TRBV7-8,-,TRBJ2-2,CASSSFGGYTGELFF
TRBV10-3,many,TRBJ1-2,CAISDRDYGYTF
TRBV10-3,few,TRBJ1-1,CAIRRTGENTEAFF
TRBV5-1,-,TRBJ2-7,CASSPSRPNYEQYF
TRBV6-6,-,TRBJ2-3,CASTTRGKGSTDTQYF
TRBV5-6,once,TRBJ2-7,CASSNGGGSYEQYF
TRBV7-6,-,TRBJ2-7,CASSLTGIPTYEQYF
TRBV20-1,-,TRBJ2-5,CSARDEETQYF
TRBV27,-,TRBJ2-4,CASSLSGVRGALSKNIQYF
TRBV5-1,-,TRBJ1-2,CASSNPETGGVHGYTF
TRBV7-2,-,TRBJ2-1,CASSLVGQPYNEQFF
TRBV18,-,TRBJ2-2,CASSPPTGTGELFF